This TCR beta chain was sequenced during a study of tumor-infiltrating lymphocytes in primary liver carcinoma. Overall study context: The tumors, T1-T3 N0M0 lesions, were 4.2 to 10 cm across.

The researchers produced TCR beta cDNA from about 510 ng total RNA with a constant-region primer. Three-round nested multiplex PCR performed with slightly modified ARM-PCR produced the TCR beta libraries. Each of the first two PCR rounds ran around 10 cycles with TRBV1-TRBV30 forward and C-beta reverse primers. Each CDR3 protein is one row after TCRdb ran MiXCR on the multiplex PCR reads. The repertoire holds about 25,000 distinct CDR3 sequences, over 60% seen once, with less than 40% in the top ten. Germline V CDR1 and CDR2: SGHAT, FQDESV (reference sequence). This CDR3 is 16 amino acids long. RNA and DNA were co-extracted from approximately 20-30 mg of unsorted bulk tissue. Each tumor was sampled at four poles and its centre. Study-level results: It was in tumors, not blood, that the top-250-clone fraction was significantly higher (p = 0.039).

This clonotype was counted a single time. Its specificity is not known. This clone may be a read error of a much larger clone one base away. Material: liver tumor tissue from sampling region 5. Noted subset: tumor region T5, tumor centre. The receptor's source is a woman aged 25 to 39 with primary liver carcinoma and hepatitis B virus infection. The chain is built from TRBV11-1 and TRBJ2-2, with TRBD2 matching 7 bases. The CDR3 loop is CTSSRVMAGVPRELFF. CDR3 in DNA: TGTACCAGTAGCAGGGTTATGGCGGGAGTGCCCAGGGAGCTGTTTTTT.